The clone carrying this TCR beta chain was seen a few times. The antigen is undetermined. Purity exceeded 95% in all sorted populations. The data stem from a study of beta chain features in type 1 diabetes. Study-level results: Compared to healthy donors, patients appeared to have naive, central memory and Treg TCRB repertoires that were more alike. Shorter templates might be favored by PCR, and equally so in patients and in controls.

V shed 5 bases and J shed 3 bases, with 14 bases lying between them. The CDR3 runs to 15 residues. CDR1 MDHEN and CDR2 SYDVKM come from the germline V gene. Expressed TCRB transcripts were sequenced after all isolated RNA was converted to cDNA. TCRdb's copy holds only in-frame clones and misses some; the assay was immunoSEQ multiplex PCR. The data contain about 930,000 clones, roughly 15% of them singletons. The sample comprised naive CD4+ T cells from blood. The sequence derives from a woman aged 18-29 years in good health. This rearrangement joins TRBV28 to TRBJ1-3, with D perhaps TRBD1 (6 bases). CDR3 amino acids: CASSQAGVRGNTIYF. The CDR3 DNA is TGTGCCAGCAGTCAGGCAGGGGTACGTGGAAACACCATATATTTT.